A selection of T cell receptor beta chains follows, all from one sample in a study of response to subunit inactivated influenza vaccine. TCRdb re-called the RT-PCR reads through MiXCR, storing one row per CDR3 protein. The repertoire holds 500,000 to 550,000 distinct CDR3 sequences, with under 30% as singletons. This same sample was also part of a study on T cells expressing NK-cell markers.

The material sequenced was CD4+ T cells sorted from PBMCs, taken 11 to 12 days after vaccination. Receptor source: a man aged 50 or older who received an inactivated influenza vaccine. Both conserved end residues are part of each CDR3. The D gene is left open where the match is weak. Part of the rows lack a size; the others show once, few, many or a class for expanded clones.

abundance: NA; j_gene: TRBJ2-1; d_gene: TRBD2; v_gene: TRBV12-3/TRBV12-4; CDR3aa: CASSSSGNAYNEQFF; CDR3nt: TGTGCCAGCAGTTCTAGCGGGAACGCCTACAATGAGCAGTTCTTC
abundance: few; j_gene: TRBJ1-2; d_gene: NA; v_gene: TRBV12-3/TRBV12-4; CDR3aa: CASSSFPVGYTF; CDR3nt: TGTGCCAGCAGTTCGTTCCCCGTTGGCTACACCTTC
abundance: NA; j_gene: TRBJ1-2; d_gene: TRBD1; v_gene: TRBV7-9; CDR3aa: CASSKDRVGGYTF; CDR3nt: TGTGCCAGCAGCAAGGACAGGGTCGGTGGCTACACCTTC
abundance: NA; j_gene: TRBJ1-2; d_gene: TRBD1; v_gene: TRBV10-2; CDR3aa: CASRTTGPDYGYTF; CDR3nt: TGCGCCAGCAGGACGACAGGGCCTGACTATGGCTACACCTTC
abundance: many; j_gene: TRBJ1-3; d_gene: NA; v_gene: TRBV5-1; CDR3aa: CASSLAGYGNTIYF; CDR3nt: TGCGCCAGCAGCTTGGCTGGGTACGGAAACACCATATATTTT
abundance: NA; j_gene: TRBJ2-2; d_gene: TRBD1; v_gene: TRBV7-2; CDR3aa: CASSLAAGGTGELFF; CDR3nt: TGTGCCAGCAGCTTAGCGGCAGGGGGCACCGGGGAGCTGTTTTTT
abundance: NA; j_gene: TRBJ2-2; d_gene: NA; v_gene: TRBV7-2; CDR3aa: CASSLALDRGARGELFF; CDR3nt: TGTGCCAGCAGCTTAGCGCTAGACCGGGGGGCGCGCGGGGAGCTGTTTTTT
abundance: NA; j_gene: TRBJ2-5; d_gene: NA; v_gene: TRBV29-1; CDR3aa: CSVEERGGLETQYF; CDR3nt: TGCAGCGTTGAAGAGAGGGGGGGGCTGGAGACCCAGTACTTC
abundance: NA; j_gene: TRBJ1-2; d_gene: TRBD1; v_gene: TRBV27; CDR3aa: CASSRGQGYGYTF; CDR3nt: TGTGCCAGCAGCCGGGGACAGGGATATGGCTACACCTTC
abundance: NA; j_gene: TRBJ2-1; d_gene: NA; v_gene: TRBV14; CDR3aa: CASSQLGGPTLNEQFF; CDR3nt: TGTGCCAGCAGCCAACTGGGGGGCCCAACACTAAATGAGCAGTTCTTC
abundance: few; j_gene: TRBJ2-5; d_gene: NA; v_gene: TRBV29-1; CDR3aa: CSVEGEGAVIETQYF; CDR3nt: TGCAGCGTTGAAGGGGAGGGGGCGGTAATAGAGACCCAGTACTTC
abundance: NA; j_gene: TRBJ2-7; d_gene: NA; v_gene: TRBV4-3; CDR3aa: CASSQTISYEQYF; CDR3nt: TGCGCCAGCAGCCAAACTATATCCTACGAGCAGTACTTC
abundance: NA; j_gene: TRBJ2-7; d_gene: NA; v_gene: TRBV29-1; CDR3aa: CSVDGEQYF; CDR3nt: TGCAGCGTTGACGGTGAGCAGTACTTC
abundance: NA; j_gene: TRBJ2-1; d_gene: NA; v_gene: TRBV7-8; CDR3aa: CASSLAWGPYNEQFF; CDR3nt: TGTGCCAGCAGCTTAGCGTGGGGGCCGTACAATGAGCAGTTCTTC
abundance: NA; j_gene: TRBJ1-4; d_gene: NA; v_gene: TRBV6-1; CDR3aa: CASRALATNEKLFF; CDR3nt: TGTGCCAGCAGGGCGCTTGCAACTAATGAAAAACTGTTTTTT
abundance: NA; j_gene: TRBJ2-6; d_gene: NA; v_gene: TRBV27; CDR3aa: CASSAGRANVLTF; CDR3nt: TGTGCCAGCTCTGCTGGTCGGGCCAACGTCCTGACTTTC
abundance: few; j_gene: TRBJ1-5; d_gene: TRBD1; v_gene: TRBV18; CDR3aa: CASSPDRGPQPQHF; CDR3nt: TGTGCCAGCTCACCAGACAGGGGGCCCCAGCCCCAGCATTTT
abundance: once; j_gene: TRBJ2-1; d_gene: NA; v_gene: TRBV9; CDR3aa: CASRAKGNEQFF; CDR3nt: TGTGCCAGCAGGGCCAAGGGCAATGAGCAGTTCTTC
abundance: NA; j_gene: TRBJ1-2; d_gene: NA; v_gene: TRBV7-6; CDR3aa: CASSIGQRYGYTF; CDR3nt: TGTGCCAGCAGCATAGGACAGAGATATGGCTACACCTTC
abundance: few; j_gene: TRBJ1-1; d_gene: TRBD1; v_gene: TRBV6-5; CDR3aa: CASSSGQGVLTEAFF; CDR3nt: TGTGCCAGCAGTTCGGGACAGGGGGTACTCACTGAAGCTTTCTTT
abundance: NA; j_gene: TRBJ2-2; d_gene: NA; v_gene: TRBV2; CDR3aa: CASKERSNTGELFF; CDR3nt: TGTGCCAGCAAGGAACGGTCGAACACCGGGGAGCTGTTTTTT
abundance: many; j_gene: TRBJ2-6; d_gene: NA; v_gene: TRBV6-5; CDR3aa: CASSYRELSGANVLTF; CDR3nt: TGTGCCAGCAGTTATAGGGAGCTCTCTGGGGCCAACGTCCTGACTTTC
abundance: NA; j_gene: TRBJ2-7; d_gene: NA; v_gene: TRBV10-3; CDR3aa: CAIRAGTQSSYEQYF; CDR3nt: TGTGCCATCAGGGCCGGGACACAGAGCTCCTACGAGCAGTACTTC
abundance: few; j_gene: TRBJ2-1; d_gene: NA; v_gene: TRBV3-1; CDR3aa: CASSQVAFAGASQNEQFF; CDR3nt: TGTGCCAGCAGCCAAGTCGCCTTCGCGGGGGCGTCGCAGAATGAGCAGTTCTTC
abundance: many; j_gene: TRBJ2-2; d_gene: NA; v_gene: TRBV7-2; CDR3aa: CASSRTANTGELFF; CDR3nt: TGTGCCAGCAGCCGGACAGCGAACACCGGGGAGCTGTTTTTT
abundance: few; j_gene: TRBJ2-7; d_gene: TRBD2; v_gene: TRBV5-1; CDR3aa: CASSSGTSQNLPYEQYF; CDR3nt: TGCGCCAGCAGTTCCGGGACTAGCCAGAACTTGCCCTACGAGCAGTACTTC
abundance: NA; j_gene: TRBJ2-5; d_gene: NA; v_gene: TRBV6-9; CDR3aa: CASRQDKYQETQYF; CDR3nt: TGTGCCAGCAGACAGGACAAGTACCAAGAGACCCAGTACTTC
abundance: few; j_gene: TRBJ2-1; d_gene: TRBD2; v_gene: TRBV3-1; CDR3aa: CASRESGSTNEQFF; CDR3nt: TGTGCCAGCAGGGAGAGCGGGAGTACGAATGAGCAGTTCTTC
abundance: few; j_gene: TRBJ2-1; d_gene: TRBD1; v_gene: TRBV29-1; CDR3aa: CSVSEGTVYNEQFF; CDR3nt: TGCAGCGTCTCCGAGGGGACAGTCTACAATGAGCAGTTCTTC
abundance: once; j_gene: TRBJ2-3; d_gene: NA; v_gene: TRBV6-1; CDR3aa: CASRETLFSTDTQYF; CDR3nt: TGTGCCAGCAGAGAGACACTATTTAGCACAGATACGCAGTATTTT
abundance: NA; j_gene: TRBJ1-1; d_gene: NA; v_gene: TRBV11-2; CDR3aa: CASSFHPGTNTEAFF; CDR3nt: TGTGCCAGCAGCTTCCATCCGGGGACGAACACTGAAGCTTTCTTT
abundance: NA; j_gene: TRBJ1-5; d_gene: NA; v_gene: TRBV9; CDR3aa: CASSASVDQPQHF; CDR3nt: TGTGCCAGCAGCGCCAGCGTGGATCAGCCCCAGCATTTT
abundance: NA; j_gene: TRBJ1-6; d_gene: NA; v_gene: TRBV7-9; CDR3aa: CASSSDLGALHF; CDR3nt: TGTGCCAGCAGCTCTGACCTGGGGGCCCTCCACTTT
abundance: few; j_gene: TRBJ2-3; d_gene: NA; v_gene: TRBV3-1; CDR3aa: CASSQDLTPGDTQYF; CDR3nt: TGTGCCAGCAGCCAAGATCTGACCCCCGGAGATACGCAGTATTTT
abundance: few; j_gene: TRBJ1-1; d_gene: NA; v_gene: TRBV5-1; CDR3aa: CASKDPNTEAFF; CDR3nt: TGCGCCAGCAAGGACCCAAACACTGAAGCTTTCTTT
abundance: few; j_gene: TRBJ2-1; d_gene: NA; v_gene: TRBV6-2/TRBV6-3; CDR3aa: CASSYWDAYNEQFF; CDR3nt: TGTGCCAGCAGTTACTGGGACGCCTACAATGAGCAGTTCTTC
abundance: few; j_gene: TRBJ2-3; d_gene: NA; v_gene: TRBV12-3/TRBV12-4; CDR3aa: CASSLRATSTDTQYF; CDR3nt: TGTGCCAGCAGTTTAAGAGCGACTAGCACAGATACGCAGTATTTT
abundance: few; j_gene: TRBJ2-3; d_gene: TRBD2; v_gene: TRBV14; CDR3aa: CASSPSGHTDTQYF; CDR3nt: TGTGCCAGCAGCCCTAGCGGACACACAGATACGCAGTATTTT
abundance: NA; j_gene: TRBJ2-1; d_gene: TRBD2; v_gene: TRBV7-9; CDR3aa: CASSTSSGRYEQFF; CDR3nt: TGTGCCAGCAGCACCTCTAGCGGGAGGTATGAGCAGTTCTTC
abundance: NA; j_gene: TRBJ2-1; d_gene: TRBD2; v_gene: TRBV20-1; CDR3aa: CSAERGGYNEQFF; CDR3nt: TGCAGTGCAGAGCGGGGGGGTTACAATGAGCAGTTCTTC
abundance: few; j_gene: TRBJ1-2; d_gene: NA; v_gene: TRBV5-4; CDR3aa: CASSFSSSYGYTF; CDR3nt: TGTGCCAGCAGCTTCAGTAGCTCCTATGGCTACACCTTC
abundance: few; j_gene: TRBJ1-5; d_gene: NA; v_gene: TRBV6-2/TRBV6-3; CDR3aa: CASSYYRNSNQPQHF; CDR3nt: TGTGCCAGCAGTTACTACAGAAATAGCAATCAGCCCCAGCATTTT
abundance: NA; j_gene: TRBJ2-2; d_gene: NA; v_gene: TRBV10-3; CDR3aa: CAISLLGAPSRSPNTGELFF; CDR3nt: TGTGCCATCAGTCTACTAGGGGCCCCCTCCCGATCCCCGAACACCGGGGAGCTGTTTTTT
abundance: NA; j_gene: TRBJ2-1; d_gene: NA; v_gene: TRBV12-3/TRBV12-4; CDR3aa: CASSGVRGGNNEQFF; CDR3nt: TGTGCCAGCAGTGGGGTTCGGGGTGGTAACAATGAGCAGTTCTTC
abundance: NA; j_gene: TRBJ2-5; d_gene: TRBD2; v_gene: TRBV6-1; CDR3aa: CASTPGLAVYQETQYF; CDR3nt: TGTGCCAGCACCCCGGGACTAGCGGTGTACCAAGAGACCCAGTACTTC
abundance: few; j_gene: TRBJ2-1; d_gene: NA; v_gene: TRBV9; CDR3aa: CASSVAAASNNEQFF; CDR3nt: TGTGCCAGCAGCGTAGCAGCAGCCTCAAACAATGAGCAGTTCTTC
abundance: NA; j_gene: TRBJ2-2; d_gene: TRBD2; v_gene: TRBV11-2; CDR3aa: CASSFWGLPTGELFF; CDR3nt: TGTGCCAGCAGCTTCTGGGGACTACCTACCGGGGAGCTGTTTTTT
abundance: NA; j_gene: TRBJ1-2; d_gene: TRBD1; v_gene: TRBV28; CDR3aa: CASSGTALTIGYTF; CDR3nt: TGTGCCAGCAGTGGGACAGCCCTTACTATCGGCTACACCTTC
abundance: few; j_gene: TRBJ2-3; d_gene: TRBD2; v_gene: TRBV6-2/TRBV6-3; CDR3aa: CASSYDQRGPTDTQYF; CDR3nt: TGTGCCAGCAGTTACGACCAGCGGGGACCCACAGATACGCAGTATTTT
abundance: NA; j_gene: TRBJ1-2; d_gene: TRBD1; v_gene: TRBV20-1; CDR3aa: CSASPDRGKGGYTF; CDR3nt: TGCAGTGCTAGCCCAGACAGGGGCAAGGGAGGCTACACCTTC
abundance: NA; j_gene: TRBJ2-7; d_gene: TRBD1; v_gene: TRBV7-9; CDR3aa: CASSGRTGEGYEQYF; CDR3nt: TGTGCCAGCAGCGGAAGGACAGGGGAGGGGTACGAGCAGTACTTC
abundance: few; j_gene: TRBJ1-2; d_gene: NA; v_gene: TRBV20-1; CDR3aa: CSARDDYGGVYGYTF; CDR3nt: TGCAGTGCTAGAGATGATTATGGGGGCGTCTATGGCTACACCTTC